Below, one TCR beta chain is given with its context. Its target is not known. 5' RACE that incorporated UMI labels was used to prepare the TRB cDNA libraries. TCRdb derives one entry per CDR3 protein from the 5' RACE reads, leaving out DNA. The sample includes about 26,000 distinct CDR3 sequences. This CDR3 is built from 13 residues. CDR1 and CDR2 from the germline V gene are SEHNR and FQNEAQ (reference sequence). The sample is drawn from a study of CXCR3-negative and CXCR3-positive naive CD8 T cells. Study-level results: The study found that naive CXCR3-negative and CXCR3-positive cells shared TRBV-TRBJ usage, while memory cells differed.

The sample comprised naive CXCR3- CD8+ T cells from blood. Subset: CD45RO-CCR7+CD27+CD95- naive CD8+ T cells lacking CXCR3 (TNR3-). The TCR comes from a human donor in good health. Some clones in this sample may be carry-over from other donors' samples. V and J are TRBV7-9 and TRBJ1-5; TCRdb names TRBD1, which stays unverified in the absence of DNA. The chain's CDR3 is CASSPQDNQPQHF.